This T cell receptor beta chain was recovered during a study of T-cell reconstitution after alpha-beta-depleted transplantation in children. This clonotype appeared a few times. Unique molecular identifiers were used to barcode this TCRbeta library. Each CDR3 protein is one row after TCRdb ran MiXCR on the PCR reads. In the table there are 500,000 to 600,000 distinct CDR3 sequences, 15% to 20% of which are singletons. The V and J ends lost 0 bases and 2 bases, in that order; junction bases with no gene match: 2. There are 16 residues in the CDR3. Germline CDR1 is MNHEY and CDR2 is SVGAGI. This sequence originates from a human donor who donated a stem cell graft to a child with acute lymphoblastic leukemia. Here the sequenced sample was PBMCs from the stem cell graft donor, taken from the stem cell graft. The V and J genes are TRBV6-5 and TRBJ2-2; TRBD2 matches 8 bases. CDR3 loop: CASSYSTSVNTGELFF. The CDR3 DNA sequence: TGTGCCAGCAGTTACTCGACTAGCGTCAACACCGGGGAGCTGTTTTTT.